These T cell receptor beta chains were read from a single sample in a study of blood T cell repertoires in COVID-19. Assay: immunoSEQ multiplex PCR; the TCRdb copy retains only in-frame clones and omits some. The sample includes 500,000 or so clones, about 90% of them seen just once. Material for sequencing was PBMCs or T cells enriched from blood (not recorded which). These receptors all stem from a young woman who had recovered from COVID-19. CDR3s include the opening cysteine and the closing phenylalanine or tryptophan. Fields, in order: V gene, clone size, D gene, J gene, CDR3 DNA, CDR3 protein. D genes are given only for firm matches. A clone size is listed for some rows: how often the clone was seen (once, few, many), or a class if it is expanded.

v_call: TRBV5-4
clone_size: -
d_call: TRBD2
j_call: TRBJ2-3
cdr3_nt: TGTGCCAGCAGCTTGAGACTAGCGGGGGGAGGAGATACGCAGTATTTT
cdr3_aa: CASSLRLAGGGDTQYF

v_call: TRBV2
clone_size: -
d_call: -
j_call: TRBJ2-3
cdr3_nt: TGTGCCAGCACTTTCCGGGGCGGGGATCCAGATACGCAGTATTTT
cdr3_aa: CASTFRGGDPDTQYF

v_call: TRBV6-5
clone_size: -
d_call: -
j_call: TRBJ1-2
cdr3_nt: TGTGCCAGCAGTTACCCGGATAGCATAAGCCCCTATGACACCTTC
cdr3_aa: CASSYPDSISPYDTF

v_call: TRBV7-8
clone_size: -
d_call: -
j_call: TRBJ2-7
cdr3_nt: TGTGCCAGCAGCCTCCGACCGGGGGGCCAGAGCTCCTACGAGCAGTACTTC
cdr3_aa: CASSLRPGGQSSYEQYF

v_call: TRBV6-5
clone_size: once
d_call: TRBD1
j_call: TRBJ2-3
cdr3_nt: TGTGCCAGCAGTAGGGGGACAGCCACAGATACGCAGTATTTT
cdr3_aa: CASSRGTATDTQYF

v_call: TRBV7-2
clone_size: -
d_call: TRBD2
j_call: TRBJ2-3
cdr3_nt: TGTGCCAGCAGCTTAGAGGCTAGCGGGGGAGTGACAGATACGCAGTATTTT
cdr3_aa: CASSLEASGGVTDTQYF

v_call: TRBV21-1
clone_size: -
d_call: -
j_call: TRBJ2-7
cdr3_nt: TGTGCCAGCAGCAAATGTGGGGGGGGGAGCTCCTACGAGCAGTACTTC
cdr3_aa: CASSKCGGGSSYEQYF

v_call: TRBV6-5
clone_size: -
d_call: -
j_call: TRBJ1-3
cdr3_nt: TGTGCCAGCAGTTACTCGGGCAACTCGGCCTTCATATATTTT
cdr3_aa: CASSYSGNSAFIYF

v_call: TRBV5-1
clone_size: -
d_call: -
j_call: TRBJ2-7
cdr3_nt: TGCGCCAGCAGATTTAGGACGGAGGACTCCTACGAGCAGTACTTC
cdr3_aa: CASRFRTEDSYEQYF

v_call: TRBV15
clone_size: -
d_call: -
j_call: TRBJ1-4
cdr3_nt: TGTGCCACCAGCAGAGATTCGGGGATGGGGGAAAAACTGTTTTTT
cdr3_aa: CATSRDSGMGEKLFF

v_call: TRBV28
clone_size: -
d_call: TRBD1
j_call: TRBJ1-2
cdr3_nt: TGTGCCAGCAGTTTAAACCCCTTCGGGACAGTAGAAGGCTACACCTTC
cdr3_aa: CASSLNPFGTVEGYTF

v_call: TRBV5-1
clone_size: -
d_call: TRBD1
j_call: TRBJ2-1
cdr3_nt: TGCGCCAGCAGCTCGGGAGGGGACAGGGGAAATGAGCAGTTCTTC
cdr3_aa: CASSSGGDRGNEQFF

v_call: TRBV5-1
clone_size: once
d_call: TRBD1
j_call: TRBJ1-2
cdr3_nt: TGCGCCAGCAGCAAGCCAGGCAGGGGGGACTATGGCTACACCTTC
cdr3_aa: CASSKPGRGDYGYTF

v_call: TRBV5-1
clone_size: -
d_call: -
j_call: TRBJ2-5
cdr3_nt: TGCGCCAGCAGTCAGGGGACCTCAGAGACCCAGTACTTC
cdr3_aa: CASSQGTSETQYF

v_call: TRBV6-5
clone_size: -
d_call: -
j_call: TRBJ1-1
cdr3_nt: TGTGCCAGCAGGTCGACAGCGAACACTGAAGCTTTCTTT
cdr3_aa: CASRSTANTEAFF

v_call: TRBV6-1
clone_size: few
d_call: TRBD2
j_call: TRBJ2-2
cdr3_nt: TGTGCCAGCAGTGAAAAGGCTAGCGGGGCCGGGGAGCTGTTTTTT
cdr3_aa: CASSEKASGAGELFF

v_call: TRBV4-1
clone_size: few
d_call: TRBD1
j_call: TRBJ2-7
cdr3_nt: TGCGCCAGCAGCCGCCTAACAGGGGGATCCTACGAGCAGTACTTC
cdr3_aa: CASSRLTGGSYEQYF

v_call: TRBV3-1/TRBV3-2
clone_size: -
d_call: TRBD2
j_call: TRBJ2-2
cdr3_nt: TGTGCCAGCAGCCCCTTAGCGGGGGGGCCACACGGGGAGCTGTTTTTT
cdr3_aa: CASSPLAGGPHGELFF

v_call: TRBV6-5
clone_size: -
d_call: -
j_call: TRBJ1-6
cdr3_nt: TGTGCCAGCAGTTACAGGGGTCCCGTTTATAATTCACCCCTCCACTTT
cdr3_aa: CASSYRGPVYNSPLHF

v_call: TRBV3-1/TRBV3-2
clone_size: -
d_call: TRBD2
j_call: TRBJ2-5
cdr3_nt: TGTGCCAGCAGCCCCGGGGGGGGGAGCGGGGTGAGAGAGACCCAGTACTTC
cdr3_aa: CASSPGGGSGVRETQYF

v_call: TRBV5-4
clone_size: -
d_call: -
j_call: TRBJ1-5
cdr3_nt: TGTGCCAGCAGTCTTGGGGGCCTACAGCCCCAGCATTTT
cdr3_aa: CASSLGGLQPQHF

v_call: TRBV7-2
clone_size: once
d_call: TRBD1
j_call: TRBJ1-1
cdr3_nt: TGTGCCAGCAGCTTAGACGGGGACAGGGGTCTGAACACTGAAGCTTTCTTT
cdr3_aa: CASSLDGDRGLNTEAFF

v_call: TRBV5-1
clone_size: -
d_call: -
j_call: TRBJ2-3
cdr3_nt: TGCGCCAGCAGCTTAGGGGGACCCCCTAGCACAGATACGCAGTATTTT
cdr3_aa: CASSLGGPPSTDTQYF

v_call: TRBV19
clone_size: -
d_call: -
j_call: TRBJ2-7
cdr3_nt: TGTGCCAGTAGTCCCTTAATCTTCTACGAGCAGTACTTC
cdr3_aa: CASSPLIFYEQYF

v_call: TRBV13
clone_size: once
d_call: -
j_call: TRBJ1-6
cdr3_nt: TGTGCCAGCAGCGGACAGATTAATTCACCCCTCCACTTT
cdr3_aa: CASSGQINSPLHF

v_call: TRBV5-4
clone_size: -
d_call: -
j_call: TRBJ2-5
cdr3_nt: TGTGCCAGCCACTACGCGGGGGAGACCCAGTACTTC
cdr3_aa: CASHYAGETQYF

v_call: TRBV5-4
clone_size: -
d_call: -
j_call: TRBJ1-2
cdr3_nt: TGTGCCAGCAGCACAGATAACTATGGCTACACCTTC
cdr3_aa: CASSTDNYGYTF

v_call: TRBV2
clone_size: -
d_call: TRBD2
j_call: TRBJ2-3
cdr3_nt: TGTGCCAGCAGTCCATCCATCTGGGGGGGAACAGATACGCAGTATTTT
cdr3_aa: CASSPSIWGGTDTQYF

v_call: TRBV5-1
clone_size: -
d_call: -
j_call: TRBJ2-7
cdr3_nt: TGCGCCAGCAGCCCGGGAAGCTCCTACGAGCAGTACTTC
cdr3_aa: CASSPGSSYEQYF

v_call: TRBV29-1
clone_size: -
d_call: -
j_call: TRBJ1-2
cdr3_nt: TGCAGCGTTGAAGAGGGGGCAGGGTATGGCTACACCTTC
cdr3_aa: CSVEEGAGYGYTF

v_call: TRBV28
clone_size: -
d_call: -
j_call: TRBJ2-7
cdr3_nt: TGTGCCAGCAGTTTACCAGACTACTACGAGCAGTACTTC
cdr3_aa: CASSLPDYYEQYF

v_call: TRBV2
clone_size: -
d_call: TRBD1
j_call: TRBJ1-6
cdr3_nt: TGTGCCAGCAGTCGACAGGGACCCAGCTCCTATAATTCACCCCTCCACTTT
cdr3_aa: CASSRQGPSSYNSPLHF

v_call: TRBV11-2
clone_size: -
d_call: -
j_call: TRBJ1-3
cdr3_nt: TGTGCCAGCAGCTTACGGGGGGGTGCTGGAAACACCATATATTTT
cdr3_aa: CASSLRGGAGNTIYF

v_call: TRBV30
clone_size: few
d_call: -
j_call: TRBJ2-5
cdr3_nt: TGTGCCTGGAGTGGGACAGTGCGCCTCCAAGAGACCCAGTACTTC
cdr3_aa: CAWSGTVRLQETQYF

v_call: TRBV7-9
clone_size: -
d_call: -
j_call: TRBJ2-7
cdr3_nt: TGTGCCAGCAGCGGCACCCTTATGCTCTCCTACGAGCAGTACTTC
cdr3_aa: CASSGTLMLSYEQYF

v_call: TRBV11-3
clone_size: -
d_call: TRBD1
j_call: TRBJ2-1
cdr3_nt: TGTGCCAGCAGCTTGAGACAGGGGGCGCTTAATGAGCAGTTCTTC
cdr3_aa: CASSLRQGALNEQFF

v_call: TRBV7-9
clone_size: once
d_call: -
j_call: TRBJ1-2
cdr3_nt: TGTGCCAGCAGCTTAGCGCAGGGTAGCGGCTACACCTTC
cdr3_aa: CASSLAQGSGYTF

v_call: TRBV30
clone_size: -
d_call: -
j_call: TRBJ2-1
cdr3_nt: TGTGCCTGGAGTGTACAAGGGGTTTATCCGCCCAATGAGCAGTTCTTC
cdr3_aa: CAWSVQGVYPPNEQFF

v_call: TRBV6-2/TRBV6-3
clone_size: -
d_call: -
j_call: TRBJ1-1
cdr3_nt: TGTGCCAGCAGTTACTCCCGTATTCAGACACAGGGCGGCACTGAAGCTTTCTTT
cdr3_aa: CASSYSRIQTQGGTEAFF